One and the same sample provided the 29 T cell receptor beta chains below, sequenced in a study of T cell responses to AZD1222 COVID-19 vaccine. The assay was immunoSEQ multiplex PCR, and TCRdb's table has in-frame clones only and misses some. The sample records about 53,000 clones, 65% to 85% being singletons. This specimen was peripheral blood, taken on day 0 of AZD1222 vaccination. These receptors all come from an adult in good health.

This chain joins TRBV6-5 and TRBJ2-4, with TRBD1 identical over 12 bases. This CDR3 has 16 residues. V gave up 4 bases and J gave up 1 base; unmatched junction bases: 2. From germline, CDR1 is MNHEY and CDR2 SVGAGI. The CDR3: CASSWGQGAAKNIQYF. CDR3 DNA sequence: TGTGCCAGCAGTTGGGGACAGGGGGCCGCCAAAAACATTCAGTACTTC.

The DNA for the CDR3 is TGTGCCAGCAGTGTATCCGAGACCCAGTACTTC. Residues: CASSVSETQYF. The V gene is TRBV2, the J gene TRBJ2-5; unclear D gene. V was pared by 4 bases and J by 5 bases, with 5 bases between. CDR1 is SNHLY and CDR2 is FYNNEI in the germline V gene. This CDR3 has 11 residues.

This chain uses TRBV5-6 with TRBJ2-3; possibly TRBD1 or TRBD2 for D (6 bases each). The CDR3 runs to 15 residues. V lost 6 bases and J lost 0, with 14 bases in between. Germline loops: CDR1 SGHDT, CDR2 YYEEEE. The chain's CDR3 is CASNLGGRSTDTQYF. In nucleotides, the CDR3 is TGTGCCAGCAACCTAGGGGGGCGGAGCACAGATACGCAGTATTTT.

This clone was observed a single time. This sequence joins TRBV11-1 and TRBJ2-3; D remains ambiguous. V lost 4 bases and J lost 3, with 14 bases in between. Germline-derived CDR1 and CDR2 are SGHAT and FQDESV (reference sequence). The CDR3 is made up of 15 amino acids. In nucleotides, the CDR3 is TGTGCCAGCAGCTCAGATTTGCTTCGTACAGATACGCAGTATTTT. Protein: CASSSDLLRTDTQYF.

V gene TRBV4-2 combines with J gene TRBJ1-5; D unresolved. Trimming took 1 base from V and 13 from J, leaving 17 bases between them. Germline lookup yields CDR1 LGHNA and CDR2 YNFKEQ. This CDR3 has 14 amino acids. The CDR3 DNA reads as TGTGCCAGCAGCCAAGGACCGTCCATGAGGGAGCAGCATTTT. Its protein product is CASSQGPSMREQHF.

This chain connects TRBV28 to TRBJ1-1, with TRBD1 matching over 9 bases. This CDR3 spans 12 amino acids. J lost 12 bases, V lost 10 bases, and 12 bases had no gene match. Looked up from germline, CDR1 is MDHEN and CDR2 is SYDVKM. The CDR3 sequence is CATLSGGQGTFF. In DNA form, the CDR3 reads TGTGCCACCTTGTCGGGAGGACAGGGGACTTTCTTT. Full variable domain (rest looked up from reference TRBV28 and TRBJ1-1): DVKVTQSSRYLVKRTGEKVFLECVQDMDHENMFWYRQDPGLGLRLIYFSYDVKMKEKGDIPEGYSVSREKKERFSLILESASTNQTSMYLCATLSGGQGTFFGQGTRLTVV.

This sequence joins TRBV2 and TRBJ1-1; D call uncertain. The germline gives CDR1 SNHLY, CDR2 FYNNEI. Trimming took 2 bases from V and 0 from J, leaving 4 bases between them. CDR3 length: 13 amino acids. The CDR3 region has the DNA TGTGCCAGCAGTGAACCCATGAACACTGAAGCTTTCTTT. Its translation is CASSEPMNTEAFF.

This chain joins TRBV19 and TRBJ2-1; 12 bases fit TRBD1. The CDR3 spans 17 residues. V dropped 5 bases and J dropped 10; count of bases not matched to a gene: 15. Germline assignment: CDR1 LNHDA and CDR2 SQIVND (reference sequence). The CDR3 is CASSPRGGTGGSWEQFF. The CDR3 nucleotides are TGTGCCAGTAGTCCCCGGGGCGGGACAGGGGGCTCTTGGGAGCAGTTCTTC.

The chain uses TRBV6-5 and TRBJ2-3; D may be TRBD1 or TRBD2 (5 bases each). Germline loops: CDR1 MNHEY, CDR2 SVGAGI. The CDR3 length is 13 residues. CDR3 in amino acids: CAVGVPSLDTQYF. As DNA, the CDR3 is TGTGCGGTGGGGGTACCATCCTTGGATACGCAGTATTTT.

V gene TRBV19 combines with J gene TRBJ2-7; D uncertain. This CDR3 region has 15 residues. V was trimmed by 4 bases and J by 0 bases, leaving 13 bases between them. From germline, CDR1 is LNHDA and CDR2 SQIVND (reference sequence). CDR3 loop: CASSTKPFSSYEQYF. CDR3 DNA: TGTGCCAGTAGTACGAAGCCTTTTAGCTCCTACGAGCAGTACTTC.

The chain has TRBV28 and TRBJ1-4; 11 bases match TRBD1. This CDR3 has 15 amino acids. Germline lookup yields CDR1 MDHEN and CDR2 SYDVKM. The trim removed 7 bases at V and 8 bases at J, leaving 9 bases unmatched. CDR3 bases: TGTGCCAGCAACCTTAGGACAGGGGGCCGGGAAAAACTGTTTTTT. Its translation: CASNLRTGGREKLFF.

The J gene is TRBJ1-2, the V gene TRBV6-4; 11 positions match TRBD1. V lost 6 bases, J lost 6 bases, and 9 bases stayed unmatched. The CDR3 runs 15 residues. Germline CDR1 reads MRHNA; CDR2 reads SNTAGT. CDR3 amino acids: CASRETGTGGDGYTF. The CDR3, as DNA: TGTGCCAGCAGGGAAACCGGGACAGGGGGTGATGGCTACACCTTC.

This clone was picked up a small number of times. The J gene is TRBJ1-3, the V gene TRBV6-5; no definite D call. V was clipped by 6 bases and J by 7 bases, with 16 bases between them. This CDR3 spans 14 amino acids. Germline values: CDR1 MNHEY, CDR2 SVGAGI. Here the CDR3 reads CASRTHITRNTIYF. The CDR3 bases are TGTGCCAGCAGAACCCATATAACGCGGAACACCATATATTTT.

The CDR3 region has the DNA TGCGCCAGCAGGCAGGGGGACGCTTCCTCCTCCTACAATGAGCAGTTCTTC. Amino acid sequence: CASRQGDASSSYNEQFF. V and J are TRBV5-1 and TRBJ2-1; 7 bases align to TRBD1. Germline lookup yields CDR1 SGHRS and CDR2 YFSETQ. This CDR3 spans 17 amino acids. The trim removed 5 bases at V and 0 bases at J, leaving 11 bases unmatched.

This clone was counted once. The DNA of the CDR3 is TGTGCCAGCACTTTAGACAGTGGCGACGAAAAACTGTTTTTT. This codes for CASTLDSGDEKLFF. This sequence joins TRBV2 and TRBJ1-4, with TRBD1 as a possible D gene (5 bases). The CDR3 is 14 amino acids. Trimming stripped 7 bases from V and 8 bases from J, with 17 bases between. Germline V gene data show CDR1 as SNHLY and CDR2 as FYNNEI.

CDR3 amino acids: CASSLNRGNTIYF. The CDR3 DNA reads as TGTGCCAGCAGCTTGAACAGGGGAAACACCATATATTTT. This chain joins TRBV5-4 and TRBJ1-3; the D gene is possibly TRBD1 (5 bases). Germline CDR1 and CDR2: SGHNT and YYREEE (reference sequence). Trimming cost V 1 base and J 4 bases, with 6 bases left between them. The CDR3 spans 13 residues.

This chain connects TRBV7-9 to TRBJ2-1; 12 bases agree with TRBD2. The CDR3 spans 16 residues. The V and J ends lost 6 bases and 9 bases, in that order; junction bases with no gene match: 12. Germline V gene sequence: CDR1 SEHNR, CDR2 FQNEAQ (reference sequence). The CDR3 here is CASRSGLAGPVGEQFF. Here the CDR3 DNA reads TGTGCCAGCAGATCGGGACTAGCGGGCCCAGTCGGTGAGCAGTTCTTC.

The chain uses TRBV7-7 and TRBJ2-1; no clear D. The germline V and J ends were trimmed by 5 bases and 0 bases, with 14 bases remaining between them. The germline V gene has CDR1 SSHAT and CDR2 FNYEAQ (reference sequence). CDR3 length: 16 amino acids. The CDR3 sequence: CASSPRPASSYNEQFF. CDR3 bases: TGTGCCAGCAGCCCGCGACCAGCGAGCTCCTACAATGAGCAGTTCTTC.

This clone was counted once. The V and J genes are TRBV2 and TRBJ2-7; 9 nucleotides align to TRBD2. With 6 bases clipped from V and 1 base from J, the junction kept 1 base outside the gene matches. This CDR3 has 13 residues. The V gene's germline CDR1 is SNHLY and CDR2 FYNNEI. This CDR3 is CASRTSGSYEQYF. In DNA form, the CDR3 reads TGTGCCAGCAGGACTAGCGGATCCTACGAGCAGTACTTC.

This sequence joins TRBV12-3 or TRBV12-4 and TRBJ1-4; D uncertain. V lost 7 bases to trimming and J lost 1 base, with 7 bases between them. This CDR3 region has 13 residues. CDR3 residues: CASTFGTNEKLFF. CDR3 nucleotide sequence: TGTGCCAGCACGTTTGGAACTAATGAAAAACTGTTTTTT.

Comments on this clone: Other nucleotide sequences in the sample specify the same CDR3. V and J are TRBV5-1 and TRBJ1-1; D gene unclear. The CDR3 runs to 13 residues. CDR1 and CDR2 from the germline V gene are SGHRS and YFSETQ. V lost 2 bases and J 2 bases, leaving 7 bases between the germline ends. The CDR3 DNA is TGCGCCAGCAGCTTAGACGATAACACTGAAGCTTTCTTT. Translating gives CASSLDDNTEAFF.

The V and J genes are TRBV6-6 and TRBJ2-1, with 10 bases matching TRBD2. The germline V gene encodes CDR1 MNHNY and CDR2 SVGAGI (reference sequence). The CDR3 runs to 15 residues. Trimming cost V 0 bases and J 5 bases; bases outside gene matches: 1. The CDR3 loop reads CASSYSGLADNEQFF. The CDR3 DNA follows: TGTGCCAGCAGTTACTCCGGACTAGCGGACAATGAGCAGTTCTTC.

The chain joins TRBV10-3 to TRBJ2-1; D is unclear. Germline CDR1 reads ENHRY; CDR2 reads SYGVKD. The V and J ends lost 6 bases and 0 bases respectively, with 6 bases between them. The CDR3 is 13 amino acids. This chain's CDR3 is CAISPSSYNEQFF. DNA for the CDR3: TGTGCCATCAGCCCTAGCTCCTACAATGAGCAGTTCTTC.

Within the sample, this clone is medium-sized. The chain combines TRBV6-2 or TRBV6-3 with TRBJ1-4; D is perhaps TRBD1 (6 bases). The germline CDR1 and CDR2 sequences are MNHEY and SVGEGT. The CDR3 is made up of 15 amino acids. With 6 bases removed from V and 0 bases from J, the gap between germline ends came to 11 bases. The CDR3, as DNA: TGTGCCAGCAGCCGACCAGGGGCAACTAATGAAAAACTGTTTTTT. Translating it yields CASSRPGATNEKLFF.

J is TRBJ2-1 and V is TRBV5-1; D is uncertain. The germline V gene has CDR1 SGHRS and CDR2 YFSETQ. Trimming stripped 4 bases from V and 0 bases from J, with 11 bases between. This CDR3 comprises 15 residues. The CDR3 DNA reads TGCGCCAGCAGCCGAGACCAGAGCTCCTACAATGAGCAGTTCTTC. Amino acid sequence: CASSRDQSSYNEQFF.

The gene calls are TRBV5-1 and TRBJ2-5; D gene ambiguous. The CDR3 length is 12 residues. Germline CDR1 SGHRS, CDR2 YFSETQ. The germline V and J ends were trimmed by 0 bases and 4 bases, with 4 bases remaining between them. Here the CDR3 DNA reads TGCGCCAGCAGCTTGGGAGCAGAGACCCAGTACTTC. Encoded protein: CASSLGAETQYF.

This chain links TRBV25-1 with TRBJ2-2, with a possible D match to TRBD2 (6 bases). CDR3 length: 15 amino acids. CDR1 is MGHDK and CDR2 is SYGVNS in the germline V gene. The V gene lost 0 bases and the J gene lost 6 bases, with 11 bases spanning the gap. This CDR3 is CASSEYLGEAGELFF. The CDR3 nucleotides are TGTGCCAGCAGTGAATATCTGGGGGAGGCCGGGGAGCTGTTTTTT.

The rearrangement links TRBV7-3 to TRBJ2-2; TRBD1 agrees at 7 bases. The CDR3 is 16 residues long. Germline assignment: CDR1 SGHTA and CDR2 FQGTGA. The V gene end was trimmed by 4 bases and the J gene end by 2 bases; junction bases not matched to a gene: 7. The CDR3 loop is CASSSLGTANTGELFF. The CDR3 region has the DNA TGTGCCAGCAGCTCCCTAGGGACAGCCAACACCGGGGAGCTGTTTTTT.

V gene TRBV28 combines with J gene TRBJ2-3, with D hard to call. V was pared by 3 bases and J by 1 base, with 11 bases between. The CDR3 extends over 15 amino acids. Per germline, CDR1 MDHEN and CDR2 SYDVKM. The CDR3, as DNA: TGTGCCAGCAGTTTGCATGGAGTCCGCACAGATACGCAGTATTTT. This sequence encodes CASSLHGVRTDTQYF.